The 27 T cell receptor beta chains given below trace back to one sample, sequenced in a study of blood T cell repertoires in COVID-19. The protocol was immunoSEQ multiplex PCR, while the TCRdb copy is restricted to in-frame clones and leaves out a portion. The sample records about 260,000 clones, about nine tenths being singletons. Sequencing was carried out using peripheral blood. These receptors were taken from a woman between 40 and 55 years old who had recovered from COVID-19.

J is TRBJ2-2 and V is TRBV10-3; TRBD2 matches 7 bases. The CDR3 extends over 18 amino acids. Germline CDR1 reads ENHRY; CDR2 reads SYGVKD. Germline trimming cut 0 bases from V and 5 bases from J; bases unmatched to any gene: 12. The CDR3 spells CAISESKFGLDGTGELFF. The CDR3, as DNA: TGTGCCATCAGTGAGTCGAAATTCGGACTAGACGGTACCGGGGAGCTGTTTTTT.

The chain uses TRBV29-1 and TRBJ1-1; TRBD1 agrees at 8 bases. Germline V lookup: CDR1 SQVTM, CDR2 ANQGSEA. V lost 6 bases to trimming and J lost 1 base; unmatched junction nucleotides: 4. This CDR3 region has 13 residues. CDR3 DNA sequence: TGCAGCGTAGGGACAGGTGAGAACACTGAAGCTTTCTTT. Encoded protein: CSVGTGENTEAFF.

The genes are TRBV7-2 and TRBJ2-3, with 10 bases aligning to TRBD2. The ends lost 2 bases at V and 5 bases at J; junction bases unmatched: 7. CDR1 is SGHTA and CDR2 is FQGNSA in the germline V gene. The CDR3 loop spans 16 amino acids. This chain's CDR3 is CASSLQRGGIVDTQYF. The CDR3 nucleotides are TGTGCCAGCAGCTTACAGCGGGGGGGCATTGTAGATACGCAGTATTTT.

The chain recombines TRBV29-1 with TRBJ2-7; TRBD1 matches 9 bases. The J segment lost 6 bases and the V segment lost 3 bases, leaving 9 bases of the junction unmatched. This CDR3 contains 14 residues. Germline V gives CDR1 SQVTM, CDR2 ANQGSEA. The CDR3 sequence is CSVDAPDRGGEQYF. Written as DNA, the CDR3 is TGCAGCGTTGATGCCCCGGACAGGGGAGGCGAGCAGTACTTC.

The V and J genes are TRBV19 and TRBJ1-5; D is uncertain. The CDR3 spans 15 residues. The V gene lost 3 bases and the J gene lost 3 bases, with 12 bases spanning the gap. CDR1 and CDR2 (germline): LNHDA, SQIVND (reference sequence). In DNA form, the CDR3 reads TGTGCCAGTAGTATCAGGAGGTCGGACAATCAGCCCCAGCATTTT. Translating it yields CASSIRRSDNQPQHF.

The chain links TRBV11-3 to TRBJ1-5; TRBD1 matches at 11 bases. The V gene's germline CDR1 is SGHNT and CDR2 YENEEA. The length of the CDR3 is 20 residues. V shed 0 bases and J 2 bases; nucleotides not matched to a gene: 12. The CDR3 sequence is CASSLESVGRTGGRNQPQHF. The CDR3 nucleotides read TGTGCCAGCAGCTTAGAATCGGTTGGTCGGACAGGGGGCCGCAATCAGCCCCAGCATTTT.

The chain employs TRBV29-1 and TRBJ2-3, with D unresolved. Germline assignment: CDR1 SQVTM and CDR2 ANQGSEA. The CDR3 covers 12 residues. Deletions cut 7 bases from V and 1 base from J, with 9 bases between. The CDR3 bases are TGCAGCGCCCAACCGGGCACAGATACGCAGTATTTT. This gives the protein CSAQPGTDTQYF.

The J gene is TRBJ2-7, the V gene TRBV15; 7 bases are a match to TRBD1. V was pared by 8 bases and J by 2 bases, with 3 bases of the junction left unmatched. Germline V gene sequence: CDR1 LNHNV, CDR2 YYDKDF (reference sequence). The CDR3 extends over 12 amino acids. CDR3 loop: CATRTGTYEQYF. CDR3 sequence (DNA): TGTGCCACCCGGACAGGTACCTACGAGCAGTACTTC.

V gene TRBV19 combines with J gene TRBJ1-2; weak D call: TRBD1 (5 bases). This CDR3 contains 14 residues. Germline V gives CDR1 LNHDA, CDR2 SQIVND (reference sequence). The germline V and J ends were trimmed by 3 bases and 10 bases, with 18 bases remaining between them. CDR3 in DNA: TGTGCCAGTAGTATCCACCGGGACTCCCCGTTCTACACCTTC. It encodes CASSIHRDSPFYTF. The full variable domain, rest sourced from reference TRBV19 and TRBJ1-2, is DGGITQSPKYLFRKEGQNVTLSCEQNLNHDAMYWYRQDPGQGLRLIYYSQIVNDFQKGDIAEGYSVSREKKESFPLTVTSAQKNPTAFYLCASSIHRDSPFYTFGSGTRLTVV.

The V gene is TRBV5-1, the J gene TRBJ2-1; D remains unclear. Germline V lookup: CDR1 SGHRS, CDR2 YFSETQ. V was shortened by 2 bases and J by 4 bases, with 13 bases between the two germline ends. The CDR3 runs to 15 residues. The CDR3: CASSLVTRSYNEQFF. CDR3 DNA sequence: TGCGCCAGCAGCTTAGTAACAAGGAGTTACAATGAGCAGTTCTTC. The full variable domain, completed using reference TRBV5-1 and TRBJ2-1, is KAGVTQTPRYLIKTRGQQVTLSCSPISGHRSVSWYQQTPGQGLQFLFEYFSETQRNKGNFPGRFSGRQFSNSRSEMNVSTLELGDSALYLCASSLVTRSYNEQFFGPGTRLTVL.

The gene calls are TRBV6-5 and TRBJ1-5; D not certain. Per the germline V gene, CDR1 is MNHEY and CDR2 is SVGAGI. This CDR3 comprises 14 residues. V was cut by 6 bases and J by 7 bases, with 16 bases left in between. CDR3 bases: TGTGCCAGCAGGTACCTGGGCTCGGGACAGCCCCAGCATTTT. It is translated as CASRYLGSGQPQHF.

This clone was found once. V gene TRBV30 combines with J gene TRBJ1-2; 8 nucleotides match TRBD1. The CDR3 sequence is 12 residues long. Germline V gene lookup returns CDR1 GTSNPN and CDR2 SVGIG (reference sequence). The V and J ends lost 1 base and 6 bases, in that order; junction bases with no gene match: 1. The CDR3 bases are TGTGCCTGGAGTGGACAGGGGAATGGCTACACCTTC. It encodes CAWSGQGNGYTF.

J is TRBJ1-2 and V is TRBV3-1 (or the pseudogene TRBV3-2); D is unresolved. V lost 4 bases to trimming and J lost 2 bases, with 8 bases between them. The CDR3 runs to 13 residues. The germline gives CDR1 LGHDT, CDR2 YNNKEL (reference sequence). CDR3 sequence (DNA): TGTGCCAGCAGCCGAGGTTTGAACTATGGCTACACCTTC. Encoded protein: CASSRGLNYGYTF.

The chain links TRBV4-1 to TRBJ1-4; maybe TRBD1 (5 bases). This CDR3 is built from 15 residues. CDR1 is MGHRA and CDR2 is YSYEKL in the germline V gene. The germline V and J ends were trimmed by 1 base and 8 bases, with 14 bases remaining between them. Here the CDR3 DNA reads TGCGCCAGCAGCCAAGGGGGAGGGGTTGGGGAAAAACTGTTTTTT. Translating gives CASSQGGGVGEKLFF.

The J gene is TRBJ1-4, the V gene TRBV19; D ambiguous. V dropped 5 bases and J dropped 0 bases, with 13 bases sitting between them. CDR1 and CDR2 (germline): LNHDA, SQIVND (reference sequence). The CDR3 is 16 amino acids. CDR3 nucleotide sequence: TGTGCCAGTAGTCATGGAGGAGTGGCAACTAATGAAAAACTGTTTTTT. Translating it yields CASSHGGVATNEKLFF.

The CDR3 DNA sequence: TGTGCCAGCAGCGTAGGGGTAGGAGGGGGCGGAAGAGCTGAAGCTTTCTTT. Translating gives CASSVGVGGGGRAEAFF. This chain links TRBV9 with TRBJ1-1; 7 nucleotides line up with TRBD1. CDR3 length equals 17 residues. V lost 0 bases, J lost 6 bases, and 14 bases stayed unmatched. CDR1 SGDLS and CDR2 YYNGEE come from the germline V gene.

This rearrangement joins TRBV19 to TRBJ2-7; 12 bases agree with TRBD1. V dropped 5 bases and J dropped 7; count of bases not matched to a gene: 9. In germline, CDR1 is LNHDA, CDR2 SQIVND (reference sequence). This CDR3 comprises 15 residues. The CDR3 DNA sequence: TGTGCCAGTAGTCGGAAGGGACAGGGGGCAGGGGAGCAGTACTTC. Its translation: CASSRKGQGAGEQYF. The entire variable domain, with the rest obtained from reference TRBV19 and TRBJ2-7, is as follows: DGGITQSPKYLFRKEGQNVTLSCEQNLNHDAMYWYRQDPGQGLRLIYYSQIVNDFQKGDIAEGYSVSREKKESFPLTVTSAQKNPTAFYLCASSRKGQGAGEQYFGPGTRLTVT.

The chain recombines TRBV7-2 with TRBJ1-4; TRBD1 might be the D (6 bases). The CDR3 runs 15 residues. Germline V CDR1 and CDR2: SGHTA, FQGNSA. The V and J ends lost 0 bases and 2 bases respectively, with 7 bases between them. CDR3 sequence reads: CASSLAGGTNEKLFF. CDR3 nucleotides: TGTGCCAGCAGCTTAGCAGGGGGTACTAATGAAAAACTGTTTTTT.

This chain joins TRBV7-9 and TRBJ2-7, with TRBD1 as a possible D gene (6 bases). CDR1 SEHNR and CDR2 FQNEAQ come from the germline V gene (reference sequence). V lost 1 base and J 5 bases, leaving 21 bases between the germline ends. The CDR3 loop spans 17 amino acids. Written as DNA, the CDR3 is TGTGCCAGCAGCTTAGGTCTAGGACAGAAAATTCTACACGAGCAGTACTTC. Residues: CASSLGLGQKILHEQYF.

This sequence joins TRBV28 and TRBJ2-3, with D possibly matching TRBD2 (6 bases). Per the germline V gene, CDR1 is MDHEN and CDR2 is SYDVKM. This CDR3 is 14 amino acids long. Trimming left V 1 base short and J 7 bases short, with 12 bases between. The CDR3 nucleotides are TGTGCCAGCAGTTTATTCGGGGGTCTAAATACGCAGTATTTT. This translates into CASSLFGGLNTQYF.

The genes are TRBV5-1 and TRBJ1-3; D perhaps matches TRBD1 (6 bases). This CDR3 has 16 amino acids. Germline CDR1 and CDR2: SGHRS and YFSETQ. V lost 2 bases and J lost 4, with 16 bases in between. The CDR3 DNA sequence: TGCGCCAGCAGCTTTAAAGGGGGAATGGACGGAAACACCATATATTTT. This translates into CASSFKGGMDGNTIYF.

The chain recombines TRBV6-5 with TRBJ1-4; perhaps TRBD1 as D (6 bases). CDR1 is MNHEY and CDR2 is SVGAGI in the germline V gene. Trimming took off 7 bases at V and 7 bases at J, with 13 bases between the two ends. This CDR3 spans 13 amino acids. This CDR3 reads CASMGQGSEKLFF. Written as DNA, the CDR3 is TGTGCCAGCATGGGGCAGGGGAGTGAAAAACTGTTTTTT.

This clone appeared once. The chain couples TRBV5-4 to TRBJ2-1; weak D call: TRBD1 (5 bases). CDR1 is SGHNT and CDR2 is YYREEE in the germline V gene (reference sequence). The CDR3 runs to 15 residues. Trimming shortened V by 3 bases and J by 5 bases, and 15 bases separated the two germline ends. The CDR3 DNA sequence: TGTGCCAGCAGCTCCCCCGACAGATCTGACAATGAGCAGTTCTTC. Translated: CASSSPDRSDNEQFF.

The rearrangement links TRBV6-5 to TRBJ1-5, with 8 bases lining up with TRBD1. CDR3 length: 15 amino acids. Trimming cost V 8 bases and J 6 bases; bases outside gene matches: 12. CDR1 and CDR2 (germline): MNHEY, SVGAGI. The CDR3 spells CASHRQGQDGQPQHF. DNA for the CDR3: TGTGCCAGCCATCGCCAGGGACAGGACGGTCAGCCCCAGCATTTT.

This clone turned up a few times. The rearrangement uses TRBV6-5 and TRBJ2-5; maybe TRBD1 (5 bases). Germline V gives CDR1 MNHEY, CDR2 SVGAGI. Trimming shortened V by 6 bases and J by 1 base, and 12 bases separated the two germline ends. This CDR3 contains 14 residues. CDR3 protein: CASRPVDSQETQYF. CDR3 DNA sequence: TGTGCCAGCAGGCCCGTTGACAGCCAAGAGACCCAGTACTTC.

CDR3 amino acids: CASSNRKTGGANYGYTF. The CDR3, as DNA: TGTGCCAGCAGCAACCGAAAGACAGGGGGCGCGAACTATGGCTACACCTTC. This chain joins TRBV13 and TRBJ1-2, with 10 bases lining up with TRBD1. Trimming cost V 5 bases and J 2 bases; bases outside gene matches: 11. This CDR3 has 17 amino acids. Germline V gene sequence: CDR1 PRHDT, CDR2 FYEKMQ (reference sequence).

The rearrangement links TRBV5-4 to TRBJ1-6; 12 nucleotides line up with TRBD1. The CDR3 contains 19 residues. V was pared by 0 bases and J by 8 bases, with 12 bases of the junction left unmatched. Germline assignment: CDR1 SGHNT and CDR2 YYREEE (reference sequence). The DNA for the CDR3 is TGTGCCAGCAGCTTGGAAGCCGGGACAGGGGGCAGGTCGGATTCACCCCTCCACTTT. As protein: CASSLEAGTGGRSDSPLHF.